The 19 T cell receptor beta chains listed next were all sequenced from one sample in a study of control samples from healthy donors and cancer patients. Using immunoSEQ multiplex PCR, the repertoire was profiled, and TCRdb retains in-frame clones only, with some absent. The sample carries fewer than 500,000 clones, 80% to 95% recorded once. The sample was PBMCs. The receptors here all came from a man aged 35-49 years with head and neck cancer.

The count of this clone is one. The rearrangement links TRBV28 to TRBJ1-1, with TRBD1 matching over 9 bases. Germline CDR1 MDHEN, CDR2 SYDVKM. The CDR3 is 14 amino acids. Trimming at V came to 2 bases and at J to 7 bases, leaving 5 bases not matched to a gene. CDR3 DNA: TGTGCCAGCAGTTTACCTGGGGGACAGGGTGAAGCTTTCTTT. Its translation: CASSLPGGQGEAFF.

V usage is TRBV6-2 or TRBV6-3 and J usage is TRBJ1-3, with a possible D match to TRBD1 (5 bases). CDR1 and CDR2 from the germline V gene are MNHEY and SVGEGT. The CDR3 consists of 14 residues. V gave up 2 bases and J gave up 2 bases, with 7 bases separating them. CDR3 DNA sequence: TGTGCCAGCAGTTACGGGGGGACTGGAAACACCATATATTTT. It yields the protein CASSYGGTGNTIYF.

The CDR3 loop is CASSARGNRVTEQYF. Written as DNA, the CDR3 is TGTGCCAGCAGCGCTAGGGGGAACAGGGTAACCGAGCAGTACTTC. The V gene is TRBV5-6, the J gene TRBJ2-7; TRBD1 might be the D (6 bases). The germline V gene encodes CDR1 SGHDT and CDR2 YYEEEE. The V gene lost 4 bases and the J gene lost 6 bases, with 20 bases spanning the gap. This CDR3 spans 15 amino acids.

Of note for this clone: This same CDR3 is encoded by further DNA sequences in the sample. The chain has TRBV5-1 and TRBJ1-4; TRBD1 agrees at 7 bases. This CDR3 is 15 amino acids long. Germline V CDR1 and CDR2: SGHRS, YFSETQ. Losses at the gene ends were 2 bases for V and 0 bases for J; bases not matched to a gene: 1. The CDR3 loop is CASSLTGATNEKLFF. The CDR3 coding sequence is TGCGCCAGCAGCTTAACAGGGGCAACTAATGAAAAACTGTTTTTT.

The rearrangement uses TRBV28 and TRBJ1-5; 7 bases agree with TRBD1. The ends lost 7 bases at V and 0 bases at J; junction bases unmatched: 6. CDR1 and CDR2 (germline): MDHEN, SYDVKM. This CDR3 has 15 amino acids. The CDR3 DNA is TGTGCCAGCATTCTGACAGGGCCTAGCAATCAGCCCCAGCATTTT. Its translation is CASILTGPSNQPQHF.

V gene TRBV2 combines with J gene TRBJ1-6; the D gene is possibly TRBD1 (5 bases). Germline V gene data show CDR1 as SNHLY and CDR2 as FYNNEI. Trimming removed 4 bases at V and 5 bases at J, with 12 bases between. The CDR3 spans 15 residues. This chain's CDR3 is CASSVSDSHNSPLHF. The CDR3 DNA sequence: TGTGCCAGCAGTGTCTCCGACAGCCATAATTCACCCCTCCACTTT. Full variable domain (rest looked up from reference TRBV2 and TRBJ1-6): EPEVTQTPSHQVTQMGQEVILRCVPISNHLYFYWYRQILGQKVEFLVSFYNNEISEKSEIFDDQFSVERPDGSNFTLKIRSTKLEDSAMYFCASSVSDSHNSPLHFGNGTRLTVT.

The chain couples TRBV24-1 to TRBJ1-3; D is perhaps TRBD1 (5 bases). Germline V gene lookup returns CDR1 KGHDR and CDR2 SFDVKD. Between the trimmed V and J ends, which lost 5 bases and 4 bases, there was a span of 8 bases. CDR3 length equals 13 residues. The CDR3 loop is CATSGGPGNTIYF. CDR3 DNA: TGTGCCACCAGTGGGGGACCAGGAAACACCATATATTTT.

The chain joins TRBV12-3 or TRBV12-4 to TRBJ1-1, with 9 bases lining up with TRBD1. The CDR3 length is 13 residues. The junction had 4 bases not matched to a gene; V was cut back by 5 bases and J by 6 bases. The CDR3 DNA reads as TGTGCCAGCAGTCCGGGACAGGGAGCTGAAGCTTTCTTT. It is translated as CASSPGQGAEAFF.

Of note for this clone: The junction departs from germline at one end; a sequencing error may be responsible. The rearrangement links TRBV19 to TRBJ2-2; possibly TRBD2 for D (5 bases). This CDR3 comprises 18 residues. The germline gives CDR1 LNHDA, CDR2 SQIVND (reference sequence). The CDR3 sequence is CAGSWLGADPPGTGELFF. The CDR3 DNA is TGTGCCGGTAGTTGGTTAGGTGCCGATCCACCGGGGACCGGGGAGCTGTTTTTT.

This sequence joins TRBV27 and TRBJ2-5; 7 nucleotides match TRBD1. Germline-derived CDR1 and CDR2 are MNHEY and SMNVEV (reference sequence). The CDR3 sequence is 13 residues long. Trimming removed 9 bases from V and 1 base from J; junction bases left unmatched: 5. CDR3 amino acids: CASSRDSQETQYF. CDR3 DNA sequence: TGTGCCAGTTCCAGGGACAGCCAAGAGACCCAGTACTTC.

The gene calls are TRBV19 and TRBJ2-5, with 13 bases identical to TRBD2. The germline V gene encodes CDR1 LNHDA and CDR2 SQIVND (reference sequence). This CDR3 region has 15 residues. Trimming removed 6 bases from V and 4 bases from J; junction bases left unmatched: 5. The CDR3: CASSGTSGAGETQYF. The DNA for the CDR3 is TGTGCCAGTAGCGGGACTAGCGGGGCTGGAGAGACCCAGTACTTC. Full variable domain (missing parts from reference TRBV19 and TRBJ2-5): DGGITQSPKYLFRKEGQNVTLSCEQNLNHDAMYWYRQDPGQGLRLIYYSQIVNDFQKGDIAEGYSVSREKKESFPLTVTSAQKNPTAFYLCASSGTSGAGETQYFGPGTRLLVL.

The chain recombines TRBV7-2 with TRBJ1-4; 7 bases are a match to TRBD1. V shed 2 bases, J shed 6 bases, and the junction held 6 bases outside the gene matches. This CDR3 comprises 15 residues. CDR1 SGHTA and CDR2 FQGNSA come from the germline V gene. CDR3 nucleotides: TGTGCCAGCAGCTTATGGGGACAGTCCTATGAAAAACTGTTTTTT. Protein product: CASSLWGQSYEKLFF.

The genes are TRBV6-5 and TRBJ1-1; D uncertain. CDR1 is MNHEY, CDR2 SVGAGI, per germline. The CDR3 loop spans 14 amino acids. V dropped 2 bases and J dropped 4 bases, with 11 bases sitting between them. CDR3: CASSYDRVRTEAFF. DNA for the CDR3: TGTGCCAGCAGTTACGATAGGGTCCGCACTGAAGCTTTCTTT.

This chain connects TRBV29-1 to TRBJ1-5; D is undetermined. V was trimmed by 0 bases and J by 0 bases, leaving 3 bases between them. The CDR3 covers 13 residues. Germline values: CDR1 SQVTM, CDR2 ANQGSEA. CDR3 sequence: CSVEEDSNQPQHF. The CDR3 nucleotides are TGCAGCGTTGAAGAGGATAGCAATCAGCCCCAGCATTTT. The full variable domain, in which reference TRBV29-1 and TRBJ1-5 provide the parts outside the CDR3, is SAVISQKPSRDICQRGTSLTIQCQVDSQVTMMFWYRQQPGQSLTLIATANQGSEATYESGFVIDKFPISRPNLTFSTLTVSNMSPEDSSIYLCSVEEDSNQPQHFGDGTRLSIL.

Remarks on this clone: Germline and junction disagree at one end, which may indicate a read error. The V call is TRBV27, the J call TRBJ2-1; 9 bases line up with TRBD1. The CDR3 runs to 16 residues. CDR1 and CDR2 from the germline V gene are MNHEY and SMNVEV (reference sequence). The CDR3 protein is CASSLSPGQGYNEQLF. Here the CDR3 DNA reads TGTGCCAGCAGCCTGTCTCCGGGACAGGGTTACAATGAGCAGCTCTTC.

The chain couples TRBV9 to TRBJ2-7; D remains ambiguous. V lost 2 bases and J lost 6, with 18 bases in between. The CDR3 has 15 amino acids. Germline lookup yields CDR1 SGDLS and CDR2 YYNGEE. The chain's CDR3 is CASSVAAQTAGEQYF. CDR3 DNA: TGTGCCAGCAGCGTCGCGGCACAGACGGCAGGCGAGCAGTACTTC.

The chain uses TRBV21-1 and TRBJ1-4. TRBV21-1 is a known pseudogene. The CDR3 extends over 15 amino acids. The CDR3 coding sequence is TGTGCCAGCAGCAAAGAGGAGGGGATGGGTGAAAAACTGTTTTTT. Protein sequence: CASSKEEGMGEKLFF.

About this clone itself: A read error may account for a junction end that differs from germline. The chain employs TRBV28 and TRBJ2-5; TRBD2 might be the D (6 bases). Per germline, CDR1 MDHEN and CDR2 SYDVKM. The CDR3 runs to 12 residues. The CDR3 protein is CASSLRRDFRDF. As DNA, the CDR3 is TGTGCCAGCAGTCTCCGCCGGGACTTCAGGGACTTC.

In this sample, this clone turned up once. The chain links TRBV7-9 to TRBJ1-1, with a weak D call TRBD1 (5 bases). V was clipped by 7 bases and J by 5 bases, with 14 bases between them. Germline V lookup: CDR1 SEHNR, CDR2 FQNEAQ (reference sequence). The CDR3 has 13 amino acids. The CDR3 region has the DNA TGTGCCAGCACCCGGGGGGTCAAGACTGAAGCTTTCTTT. Its translation is CASTRGVKTEAFF.